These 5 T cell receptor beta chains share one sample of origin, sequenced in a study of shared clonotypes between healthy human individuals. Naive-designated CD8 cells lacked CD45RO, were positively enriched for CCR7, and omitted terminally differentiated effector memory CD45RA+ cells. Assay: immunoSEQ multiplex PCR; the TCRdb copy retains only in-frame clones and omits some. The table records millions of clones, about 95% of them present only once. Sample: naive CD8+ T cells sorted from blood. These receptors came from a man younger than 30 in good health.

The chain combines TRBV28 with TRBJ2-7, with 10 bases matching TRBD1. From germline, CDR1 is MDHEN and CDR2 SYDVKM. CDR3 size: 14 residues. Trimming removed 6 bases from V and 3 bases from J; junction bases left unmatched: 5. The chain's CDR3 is CASRGGTGDYEQYF. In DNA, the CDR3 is TGTGCCAGCAGAGGGGGGACAGGGGACTACGAGCAGTACTTC.

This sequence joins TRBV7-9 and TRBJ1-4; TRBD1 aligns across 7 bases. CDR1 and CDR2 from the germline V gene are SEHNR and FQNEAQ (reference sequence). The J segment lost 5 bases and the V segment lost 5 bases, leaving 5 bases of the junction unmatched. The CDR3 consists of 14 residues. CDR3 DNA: TGTGCCAGCAGCGAGGGACAGCCAAATGAAAAACTGTTTTTT. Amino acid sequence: CASSEGQPNEKLFF. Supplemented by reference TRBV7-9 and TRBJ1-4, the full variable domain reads DTGVSQNPRHKITKRGQNVTFRCDPISEHNRLYWYRQTLGQGPEFLTYFQNEAQLEKSRLLSDRFSAERPKGSFSTLEIQRTEQGDSAMYLCASSEGQPNEKLFFGSGTQLSVL.

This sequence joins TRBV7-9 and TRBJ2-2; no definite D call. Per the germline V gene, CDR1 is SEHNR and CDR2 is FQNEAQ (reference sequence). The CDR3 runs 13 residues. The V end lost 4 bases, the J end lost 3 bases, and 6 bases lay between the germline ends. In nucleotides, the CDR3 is TGTGCCAGCAGCTCCGAGTACACCGGGGAGCTGTTTTTT. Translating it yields CASSSEYTGELFF.

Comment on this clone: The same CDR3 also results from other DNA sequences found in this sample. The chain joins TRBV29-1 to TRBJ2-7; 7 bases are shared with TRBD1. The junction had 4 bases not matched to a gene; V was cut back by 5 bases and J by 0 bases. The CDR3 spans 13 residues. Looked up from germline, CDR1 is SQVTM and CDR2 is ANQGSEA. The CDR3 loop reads CSVRTGNSYEQYF. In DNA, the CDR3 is TGCAGCGTTCGGACAGGAAACTCCTACGAGCAGTACTTC.

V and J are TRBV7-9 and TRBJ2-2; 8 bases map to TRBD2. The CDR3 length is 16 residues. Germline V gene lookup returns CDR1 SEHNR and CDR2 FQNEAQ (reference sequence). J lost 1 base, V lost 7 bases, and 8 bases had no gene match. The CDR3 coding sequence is TGTGCCAGCACCATGGGGCTAGCGGGGAACACCGGGGAGCTGTTTTTT. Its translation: CASTMGLAGNTGELFF.